A single sample is the source of the 20 T cell receptor beta chains below, sequenced in a study of graft-versus-host responses after intestinal transplantation. The table came from immunoSEQ multiplex PCR; TCRdb's copy has only in-frame clones and leaves some out. Altogether just under 30,000 clones are present, 80% being singletons, with the ten largest covering 2.5% to 3.5%. Processing released intraepithelial and lamina propria lymphocytes from the graft tissue. The sequencing here drew on ileum tissue, taken 98 days after intestinal transplantation. The receptors stem from a human patient who received an intestinal transplant, so some T cells may come from the graft donor.

This clone turned up a few times. A read error may produce the germline difference seen at one junction end. The chain joins TRBV6-6 to TRBJ1-2; D uncertain. The CDR3 has 11 amino acids. Germline V lookup: CDR1 MNHNY, CDR2 SVGAGI (reference sequence). The DNA of the CDR3 is TGTGCCAGCAGTCCGGGTCGCTATGTAATCTTC. Its protein is CASSPGRYVIF.

The rearrangement joins TRBV6-6 to TRBJ1-2, with a possible D match to TRBD1 (5 bases). Trimming stripped 2 bases from V and 7 bases from J, with 14 bases between. Germline V lookup: CDR1 MNHNY, CDR2 SVGAGI (reference sequence). This CDR3 has 14 amino acids. The chain's CDR3 is CASSYTAGRSGYTF. CDR3 sequence (DNA): TGTGCCAGCAGTTACACGGCAGGGAGGAGTGGCTACACCTTC.

The chain joins TRBV5-4 to TRBJ2-1, with D uncertain. CDR1 is SGHNT and CDR2 is YYREEE in the germline V gene (reference sequence). The V and J ends lost 0 bases and 5 bases respectively, with 9 bases between them. CDR3 length: 14 residues. The CDR3 sequence: CASSLGTYDNEQFF. In DNA form, the CDR3 reads TGTGCCAGCAGCTTGGGGACGTACGACAATGAGCAGTTCTTC.

CDR3 amino acids: CASSLGPAGGYEQYF. In DNA, the CDR3 is TGTGCCAGCAGCTTAGGCCCGGCTGGGGGATACGAGCAGTACTTC. The chain is built from TRBV13 and TRBJ2-7; D is tentatively TRBD1 or TRBD2 (5 bases each). Trimming took off 0 bases at V and 4 bases at J, with 13 bases between the two ends. CDR1 is PRHDT and CDR2 is FYEKMQ in the germline V gene (reference sequence). This CDR3 is built from 15 residues.

V gene TRBV25-1 combines with J gene TRBJ2-7; possible D gene TRBD2, 5 bases. The germline V gene has CDR1 MGHDK and CDR2 SYGVNS. The CDR3 is 13 amino acids. V gave up 2 bases and J gave up 4 bases, with 9 bases separating them. CDR3 sequence (DNA): TGTGCCAGCAGTGAAATCCGGGGTTACGAGCAGTACTTC. This encodes CASSEIRGYEQYF.

Relative to its sample, this clone is medium-sized. CDR3 sequence (DNA): TGTGCCAGCAGTTGGGGGGGTAGAACTGAAGCTTTCTTT. Its protein is CASSWGGRTEAFF. The chain joins TRBV7-2 to TRBJ1-1; TRBD1 might be the D (5 bases). CDR1 and CDR2 from the germline V gene are SGHTA and FQGNSA. V gave up 6 bases and J gave up 5 bases, with 13 bases separating them. The CDR3 is 13 amino acids.

This chain links TRBV12-5 with TRBJ1-1; weak D call: TRBD1 (5 bases). The CDR3 extends over 13 amino acids. With 6 bases removed from V and 5 bases from J, the gap between germline ends came to 13 bases. Looked up from germline, CDR1 is LGHNT and CDR2 is FRNRAP. CDR3 in DNA: TGTGCTAGTGGCCCATGGGGGGGAACTGAAGCTTTCTTT. It translates to CASGPWGGTEAFF.

V usage is TRBV13 and J usage is TRBJ2-7; possible D gene TRBD2, 6 bases. The CDR3 spans 11 residues. Trimming took off 6 bases at V and 7 bases at J, with 10 bases between the two ends. Germline V CDR1 and CDR2: PRHDT, FYEKMQ (reference sequence). The CDR3 here is CASSYRGEQYF. CDR3 DNA sequence: TGTGCCAGCAGTTATCGGGGGGAGCAGTACTTC.

This sequence joins TRBV5-4 and TRBJ1-1; D is ambiguous. V was clipped by 5 bases and J by 1 base, with 12 bases between them. The CDR3 sequence is 14 residues long. Per germline, CDR1 SGHNT and CDR2 YYREEE (reference sequence). CDR3 loop: CASSIEQENTEAFF. CDR3 nucleotides: TGTGCCAGCAGTATAGAGCAGGAGAACACTGAAGCTTTCTTT.

For the CDR3, the DNA is TGCGCCAGCAGCTTGGTCGGGGGGAATGAGCAGTTCTTC. It encodes CASSLVGGNEQFF. V usage is TRBV5-1 and J usage is TRBJ2-1, with 7 bases aligning to TRBD2. The CDR3 covers 13 residues. The germline CDR1 and CDR2 sequences are SGHRS and YFSETQ. Losses at the gene ends were 0 bases for V and 7 bases for J; bases not matched to a gene: 1.

The chain is built from TRBV10-2 and TRBJ2-7; D is ambiguous. Germline V gene data show CDR1 as WSHSY and CDR2 as SAAADI. The length of the CDR3 is 14 residues. The V and J ends lost 4 bases and 2 bases respectively, with 12 bases between them. CDR3 nucleotides: TGCGCCAGCAGTGTTGGGGTACCCCCCTACGAGCAGTACTTC. Translation gives CASSVGVPPYEQYF.

The chain uses TRBV29-1 and TRBJ2-1, with 7 bases matching TRBD1. The CDR3 sequence is 14 residues long. Germline V gives CDR1 SQVTM, CDR2 ANQGSEA. After removal of 2 bases from V and 3 bases from J, the junction contained 4 bases not matched to a gene. This CDR3 is CSVEFRDSYNEQFF. CDR3 bases: TGCAGCGTTGAATTTCGGGACAGCTACAATGAGCAGTTCTTC.

The CDR3 DNA sequence: TGCGCCAGCAGCTTGCGTACAGGGGGCGAGCAGTACTTC. This encodes CASSLRTGGEQYF. The rearrangement links TRBV5-1 to TRBJ2-7; TRBD1 matches at 8 bases. V was pared by 1 base and J by 6 bases, with 3 bases of the junction left unmatched. The CDR3 spans 13 residues. CDR1 and CDR2 (germline): SGHRS, YFSETQ.

The chain couples TRBV9 to TRBJ1-4, with D possibly TRBD1 on 5 matching bases. The V gene lost 4 bases and the J gene lost 0 bases, with 7 bases spanning the gap. Germline values: CDR1 SGDLS, CDR2 YYNGEE. The CDR3 totals 14 residues. CDR3 DNA: TGTGCCAGCAGCTGGGGCACAACTAATGAAAAACTGTTTTTT. Translating it yields CASSWGTTNEKLFF.

V is TRBV4-1 and J is TRBJ2-1; tentatively, D is TRBD2 (6 bases). V was shortened by 2 bases and J by 3 bases, with 14 bases between the two germline ends. The CDR3 covers 16 residues. Germline values: CDR1 MGHRA, CDR2 YSYEKL. CDR3: CASSQPGGGYYNEQFF. The CDR3, as DNA: TGCGCCAGCAGCCAACCCGGGGGAGGTTACTACAATGAGCAGTTCTTC.

V gene TRBV6-1 combines with J gene TRBJ2-3, with TRBD1 matching 8 bases. The germline V gene encodes CDR1 MNHNS and CDR2 SASEGT. The CDR3 sequence is 14 residues long. The J segment lost 1 base and the V segment lost 7 bases, leaving 4 bases of the junction unmatched. CDR3 DNA sequence: TGTGCCAGCAAGATGGGACAGGGCACAGATACGCAGTATTTT. Translating it yields CASKMGQGTDTQYF.

This chain joins TRBV9 and TRBJ2-1; 7 bases match TRBD2. Germline V CDR1 and CDR2: SGDLS, YYNGEE. V dropped 0 bases and J dropped 0; count of bases not matched to a gene: 27. The CDR3 is 24 amino acids. CDR3 in DNA: TGTGCCAGCAGCGTAGACCCCGTAGCGGGCGCTTCAGTGATTTCCATAAGCTCCTACAATGAGCAGTTCTTC. Its translation is CASSVDPVAGASVISISSYNEQFF.

This rearrangement joins TRBV7-9 to TRBJ2-7; 7 nucleotides line up with TRBD2. Looked up from germline, CDR1 is SEHNR and CDR2 is FQNEAQ (reference sequence). After removal of 5 bases from V and 2 bases from J, the junction contained 6 bases not matched to a gene. This CDR3 has 14 residues. In DNA, the CDR3 is TGTGCCAGCAGCCCACTAGCGTTCCCCTACGAGCAGTACTTC. It specifies CASSPLAFPYEQYF.

The gene calls are TRBV14 and TRBJ2-3; 7 bases line up with TRBD1. The V gene end was trimmed by 1 base and the J gene end by 6 bases; junction bases not matched to a gene: 13. The CDR3 is 17 residues long. The V gene's germline CDR1 is SGHDN and CDR2 FVKESK. CDR3 protein: CASSQGIRDSEMDTQYF. In DNA form, the CDR3 reads TGTGCCAGCAGCCAAGGGATACGGGACAGTGAAATGGATACGCAGTATTTT.

The chain employs TRBV12-5 and TRBJ1-1; possible D gene TRBD1, 6 bases. The CDR3 consists of 15 residues. Deletions cut 1 base from V and 4 bases from J, with 13 bases between. Germline V CDR1 and CDR2: LGHNT, FRNRAP. The CDR3 region has the DNA TGTGCTAGTGGTTTGGCGTCGGGGGCGAGCACTGAAGCTTTCTTT. Translated: CASGLASGASTEAFF.